This T cell receptor (beta chain) was sequenced during a study of CD8+CD57+ T cells in acquired aplastic anemia. About the study: Sorted CD4+ and CD8+ cells yielded roughly 3.5 ug of DNA on average.

CDR3 and TCR beta VDJ profiling relied on a genomic DNA template. From the reads, TCRdb called clonotypes with MiXCR, one entry per CDR3 protein. The sample carries under 200,000 distinct CDR3 sequences, less than 65% recorded once. This CDR3 contains 12 residues. V lost 5 bases and J 8 bases, leaving 9 bases between the germline ends. Germline V gives CDR1 SNHLY, CDR2 FYNNEI. Study conclusions and caveats: With respect to CD8+ Simpson's diversity, patients and controls did not differ significantly. Between patients and controls, over 25 CD8+ CDR3 sequences were found in common.

Concerning this clonotype: What it recognizes is unknown.

V usage is TRBV2 and J usage is TRBJ2-2; no definite D call. The TCR was taken from a human donor with severe aplastic anemia or a healthy control (not recorded which). The sequencing input was sorted CD4+, CD8+, or CD8+CD57+ T cells (not recorded which) from PBMCs. The CDR3 DNA is TGTGCCAGCAGTTCCACAACAGGGGAGCTGTTTTTT. This gives the protein CASSSTTGELFF.